This T cell receptor beta chain appears in the sequencing data of a study of CD8+CD57+ T cells in acquired aplastic anemia. Study results and limitations: Patients and controls were found to share 25 to 30 CD8+ CDR3 sequences.

Patients included in sequencing had previously demonstrated CD8+CD57+ cell expansion by flow cytometry. This clonotype was seen once. Its target is not known. It was genomic DNA that served as the template for profiling TCR beta VDJ and CDR3. TCRdb reanalysed the reads using MiXCR and keeps one entry per CDR3 protein. The data show 55,000 to 60,000 distinct CDR3 sequences, around 50% seen once. This CDR3 spans 15 amino acids. Germline values: CDR1 SNHLY, CDR2 FYNNEI. Trimming left V 7 bases short and J 4 bases short, with 16 bases between. This chain joins TRBV2 and TRBJ1-4; no clear D. Sequencing input: sorted CD4+, CD8+, or CD8+CD57+ T cells (not recorded which) from PBMCs. The receptor was isolated from a human donor with aplastic anemia. The CDR3 protein is CASKRTTQVNEKLFF. In DNA form, the CDR3 reads TGTGCCAGCAAGCGGACCACACAAGTTAATGAAAAACTGTTTTTT.